These 29 T cell receptor beta chains share one sample of origin, sequenced in a study of T cell changes during pregnancy in multiple sclerosis. The assay was immunoSEQ multiplex PCR, and TCRdb's table has in-frame clones only and misses some. The repertoire holds about 22,000 clones, with just under 95% as singletons. Material: CD8+ T cells from peripheral blood mononuclear cells, obtained in the third trimester of pregnancy. The source of these receptors is a female donor with multiple sclerosis, enrolled in a pregnancy study.

The rearrangement uses TRBV2 and TRBJ1-1; 7 nucleotides align to TRBD1. J gave up 5 bases and V 10 bases, and 10 bases lay outside the gene matches. This CDR3 is built from 13 residues. Germline CDR1 reads SNHLY; CDR2 reads FYNNEI. CDR3 loop: CANPTGIKTEAFF. The CDR3 DNA follows: TGTGCCAACCCGACAGGGATCAAGACTGAAGCTTTCTTT.

This sequence joins TRBV5-1 and TRBJ2-7, with 9 bases that match TRBD1. CDR1 and CDR2 from the germline V gene are SGHRS and YFSETQ. This CDR3 region has 15 residues. After removal of 0 bases from V and 3 bases from J, the junction contained 4 bases not matched to a gene. CDR3 residues: CASSLGTGALYEQYF. The CDR3 DNA reads as TGCGCCAGCAGCTTGGGGACAGGGGCCCTCTACGAGCAGTACTTC.

The rearrangement uses TRBV21-1 and TRBJ2-4; the D segment call TRBD1 is taken from the table without a DNA check. TRBV21-1 is a known pseudogene. The CDR3 spans 19 residues. CDR3 nucleotide sequence: TGTGCCAGCAGCACCACCGGGTTCCAGGGGGAAAGGGCCAAAAACATTCAGTACTTC. Amino acid sequence: CASSTTGFQGERAKNIQYF.

This clone was seen just once. This chain connects TRBV2 to TRBJ2-1; the D gene is possibly TRBD2 (6 bases). Germline assignment: CDR1 SNHLY and CDR2 FYNNEI. Trimming stripped 5 bases from V and 7 bases from J, with 24 bases between. The CDR3 has 17 amino acids. The CDR3: CASSRPAGGANLNEQFF. DNA of the CDR3: TGTGCCAGCAGTCGTCCGGCCGGCGGGGCTAATTTGAATGAGCAGTTCTTC.

The J gene is TRBJ2-7, the V gene TRBV27; 7 nucleotides align to TRBD2. The junction had 6 bases not matched to a gene; V was cut back by 3 bases and J by 4 bases. CDR3 length equals 14 residues. In germline, CDR1 is MNHEY, CDR2 SMNVEV (reference sequence). CDR3 sequence reads: CASSFDGRLYEQYF. The CDR3 DNA follows: TGTGCCAGCAGTTTTGACGGGAGGCTGTACGAGCAGTACTTC.

A single count supports this clone. The chain employs TRBV25-1 and TRBJ1-2, with 7 bases that match TRBD1. The trim removed 1 base at V and 4 bases at J, leaving 3 bases unmatched. This CDR3 has 14 residues. CDR1 is MGHDK and CDR2 is SYGVNS in the germline V gene. The CDR3 region has the DNA TGTGCCAGCAGTGAATGGGACAGTTCCTATGGCTACACCTTC. Amino acid sequence: CASSEWDSSYGYTF.

This sequence joins TRBV27 and TRBJ1-4, with 8 positions matching TRBD1. CDR1 and CDR2 (germline): MNHEY, SMNVEV (reference sequence). The CDR3 length is 17 residues. V shed 5 bases, J shed 3 bases, and the junction held 11 bases outside the gene matches. In DNA, the CDR3 is TGTGCCAGCAGTCCCTCGACAGGGGTGTGGGCTAATGAAAAACTGTTTTTT. It specifies CASSPSTGVWANEKLFF.

This chain uses TRBV6-1 with TRBJ2-7, with D perhaps TRBD2 (5 bases). The CDR3 consists of 13 residues. V gave up 3 bases and J gave up 0 bases, with 6 bases separating them. In germline, CDR1 is MNHNS, CDR2 SASEGT. The CDR3 loop is CASSEAGSYEQYF. CDR3 sequence (DNA): TGTGCCAGCAGTGAGGCGGGCTCCTACGAGCAGTACTTC.

V gene TRBV7-6 combines with J gene TRBJ2-7; TRBD2 is a possible D gene (5 bases). Trimming removed 5 bases from V and 2 bases from J, with 10 bases in between. This CDR3 contains 13 residues. The germline gives CDR1 SGHVS, CDR2 FNYEAQ. Written as DNA, the CDR3 is TGTGCCAGCAGCCGAGGGATTACCTACGAGCAGTACTTC. It is translated as CASSRGITYEQYF.

The V call is TRBV30, the J call TRBJ2-3; D might be TRBD2 (6 bases). The V end was cut by 2 bases, the J end by 5 bases, with 14 bases between. CDR1 and CDR2 from the germline V gene are GTSNPN and SVGIG (reference sequence). The CDR3 is made up of 14 amino acids. DNA of the CDR3: TGTGCCTGGAGTTTTTGGGGGGAGGTAGATACGCAGTATTTT. It translates to CAWSFWGEVDTQYF.

The V gene is TRBV2, the J gene TRBJ1-3, with D possibly being TRBD1 (6 bases). Germline V gene data show CDR1 as SNHLY and CDR2 as FYNNEI. V lost 10 bases to trimming and J lost 0 bases, with 10 bases between them. The CDR3 has 13 amino acids. CDR3 region: CATLTGSGNTIYF. Written as DNA, the CDR3 is TGTGCCACCCTGACAGGCTCTGGAAACACCATATATTTT.

This chain uses TRBV9 with TRBJ2-7; 12 bases fit TRBD2. The CDR3 loop spans 14 amino acids. CDR1 and CDR2 (germline): SGDLS, YYNGEE. V lost 3 bases and J lost 7; bases outside the gene matches: 5. The DNA of the CDR3 is TGTGCCAGCAGCGGGACTAGCGGGATCAAGGAGCAGTACTTC. This sequence encodes CASSGTSGIKEQYF.

The CDR3 region has the DNA TGCGCCAGCAGCCGCACGGACACGAGCTCTGGAAACACCATATATTTT. This encodes CASSRTDTSSGNTIYF. The rearrangement uses TRBV4-1 and TRBJ1-3; possible D gene TRBD1, 5 bases. The CDR3 consists of 16 residues. The V end lost 4 bases, the J end lost 0 bases, and 13 bases lay between the germline ends. CDR1 is MGHRA, CDR2 YSYEKL, per germline.

The chain couples TRBV27 to TRBJ2-1, with D possibly TRBD2 on 6 matching bases. The CDR3 is made up of 14 amino acids. The germline V and J ends were trimmed by 6 bases and 7 bases, with 16 bases remaining between them. In germline, CDR1 is MNHEY, CDR2 SMNVEV (reference sequence). The CDR3 loop is CASREGLAINEQFF. DNA of the CDR3: TGTGCCAGCAGAGAAGGGCTAGCGATTAATGAGCAGTTCTTC.

This clone was detected once. The V and J genes are TRBV5-1 and TRBJ1-1; 8 bases map to TRBD1. V lost 2 bases, J lost 1 base, and 1 base stayed unmatched. This CDR3 region has 14 residues. Germline V gene data show CDR1 as SGHRS and CDR2 as YFSETQ. The DNA for the CDR3 is TGCGCCAGCAGCTTTACAGGGGGGAACACTGAAGCTTTCTTT. Amino acids: CASSFTGGNTEAFF.

The chain has TRBV9 and TRBJ1-2; TRBD1 might be the D (5 bases). The CDR3 totals 15 residues. Germline V gene data show CDR1 as SGDLS and CDR2 as YYNGEE. V was cut by 0 bases and J by 8 bases, with 17 bases left in between. The CDR3: CASSVERQGARGYTF. The CDR3 DNA reads TGTGCCAGCAGCGTAGAACGGCAAGGGGCGAGGGGCTACACCTTC. Supplemented by reference TRBV9 and TRBJ1-2, the full variable domain reads DSGVTQTPKHLITATGQRVTLRCSPRSGDLSVYWYQQSLDQGLQFLIQYYNGEERAKGNILERFSAQQFPDLHSELNLSSLELGDSALYFCASSVERQGARGYTFGSGTRLTVV.

The CDR3 nucleotides are TGCAGCGTTGAAGATCGCGGAGGGAACTATGGCTACACCTTC. This codes for CSVEDRGGNYGYTF. The chain is built from TRBV29-1 and TRBJ1-2; D is undetermined. Germline V CDR1 and CDR2: SQVTM, ANQGSEA. The CDR3 is 14 amino acids. Trimming cost V 0 bases and J 2 bases, with 10 bases left between them.

The chain couples TRBV6-1 to TRBJ1-5; 7 bases agree with TRBD1. The germline gives CDR1 MNHNS, CDR2 SASEGT. Germline trimming cut 1 base from V and 7 bases from J; bases unmatched to any gene: 7. The CDR3 totals 15 residues. CDR3 region: CASSEEAGGYQPQHF. In nucleotides, the CDR3 is TGTGCCAGCAGTGAAGAGGCAGGGGGATACCAGCCCCAGCATTTT.

A word on this clone: The final CDR3 position lacks the conserved phenylalanine or tryptophan, pointing to a likely read error. The DNA for the CDR3 is TGTGCCAGCAGTGAAGCCCGTATGAATACTGAAGCTTTCCTT. This translates into CASSEARMNTEAFL. The chain has TRBV2 and TRBJ1-1; no firm D call. The CDR3 runs 14 residues. CDR1 and CDR2 (germline): SNHLY, FYNNEI.

The genes are TRBV27 and TRBJ2-3; 9 bases fit TRBD2. From germline, CDR1 is MNHEY and CDR2 SMNVEV (reference sequence). The V and J ends lost 6 bases and 7 bases, in that order; junction bases with no gene match: 11. The CDR3 is 15 amino acids. In nucleotides, the CDR3 is TGTGCCAGCAGAGGTATAGCGGGAGTAGGGAATACGCAGTATTTT. Protein product: CASRGIAGVGNTQYF.

The CDR3 DNA reads TGTGCCAGCAGCGATGGGGCAGTACCTTATCAGCCCCAGCATTTT. Its protein product is CASSDGAVPYQPQHF. V usage is TRBV7-9 and J usage is TRBJ1-5; TRBD1 might be the D (5 bases). Trimming cost V 5 bases and J 5 bases, with 16 bases left between them. This CDR3 region has 15 residues. In germline, CDR1 is SEHNR, CDR2 FQNEAQ (reference sequence).

V usage is TRBV27 and J usage is TRBJ2-7; D possibly corresponds to TRBD2 (6 bases). The CDR3 loop spans 15 amino acids. Germline values: CDR1 MNHEY, CDR2 SMNVEV (reference sequence). Trimming took off 5 bases at V and 7 bases at J, with 21 bases between the two ends. The CDR3 loop reads CASSPPPAAGGEQYF. The CDR3 nucleotides read TGTGCCAGCAGTCCCCCCCCGGCAGCCGGGGGAGAGCAGTACTTC.

The chain combines TRBV29-1 with TRBJ1-2; 8 nucleotides agree with TRBD1. The V gene's germline CDR1 is SQVTM and CDR2 ANQGSEA. The length of the CDR3 is 14 residues. Losses at the gene ends were 4 bases for V and 5 bases for J; bases not matched to a gene: 9. CDR3: CSVVGQGGFYGYTF. The DNA of the CDR3 is TGCAGCGTTGTCGGACAGGGAGGTTTTTATGGCTACACCTTC.

The chain employs TRBV19 and TRBJ2-4; D is perhaps TRBD1 (5 bases). Trimming left V 6 bases short and J 13 bases short, with 16 bases between. From germline, CDR1 is LNHDA and CDR2 SQIVND (reference sequence). CDR3 size: 12 residues. CDR3 nucleotide sequence: TGTGCCAGTAGCCTGACAGCCGGGCTACAGTACTTC. This translates into CASSLTAGLQYF.

Only one count was recorded for this clone. V gene TRBV6-5 combines with J gene TRBJ1-1, with 7 nucleotides matching TRBD1. Looked up from germline, CDR1 is MNHEY and CDR2 is SVGAGI. This CDR3 comprises 13 residues. V was clipped by 7 bases and J by 1 base; unmatched bases: 3. CDR3 in DNA: TGTGCCAGCATTGGGACAGCGAACACTGAAGCTTTCTTT. It codes for CASIGTANTEAFF.

This chain connects TRBV19 to TRBJ1-1; D is possibly TRBD1 (6 bases). V was clipped by 4 bases and J by 1 base, with 13 bases between them. This CDR3 has 15 residues. Germline V gene lookup returns CDR1 LNHDA and CDR2 SQIVND (reference sequence). CDR3 bases: TGTGCCAGTAGTAAAAATAAGGGACAGAACACTGAAGCTTTCTTT. Residues: CASSKNKGQNTEAFF.

The rearrangement uses TRBV27 and TRBJ2-1, with 11 nucleotides matching TRBD1. From germline, CDR1 is MNHEY and CDR2 SMNVEV (reference sequence). CDR3 length equals 16 residues. V shed 7 bases and J 3 bases; nucleotides not matched to a gene: 8. This CDR3 reads CASMYGTGGFYNEQFF. The CDR3, as DNA: TGTGCCAGCATGTACGGGACAGGGGGTTTCTACAATGAGCAGTTCTTC.

J is TRBJ2-7 and V is TRBV21-1; TRBD1 was called by the table and not checked on the DNA. TRBV21-1 is a pseudogene. The CDR3 contains 15 residues. CDR3 residues: CASRLRTGTSYEQYF. Written as DNA, the CDR3 is TGTGCCAGCCGCCTGCGGACAGGGACTTCCTACGAGCAGTACTTC.

This clone was found once. The rearrangement links TRBV4-2 to TRBJ1-2; tentative D call: TRBD1 (5 bases). From germline, CDR1 is LGHNA and CDR2 YNFKEQ. The CDR3 totals 16 residues. The V end was cut by 3 bases, the J end by 3 bases, with 17 bases between. The CDR3 bases are TGTGCCAGCAGCCAGGAACAGACAGCAATCCACTATGGCTACACCTTC. As protein: CASSQEQTAIHYGYTF.